The entry that follows covers one T cell receptor beta chain sequence. Its antigen is unidentified. The CDR3 consists of 13 residues. The V gene's germline CDR1 is SSHAT and CDR2 FNYEAQ (reference sequence). V was trimmed by 4 bases and J by 6 bases, leaving 11 bases between them. Investigators spread the genomic DNA of each subset evenly over several immunoSEQ plates. The authors' processing: As immunoSEQ supplied junction-only sequences (without quality scores), filtering differed. Clones were sequenced by immunoSEQ multiplex PCR, and TCRdb holds only the in-frame ones, with some missing. V, J and clone size are taken as reported in that table, and D and trimming were inferred from the DNA itself. The sample consists of 2 million to 3 million clones, 93% of them appearing once. The sample originates from a study of shared clonotypes between healthy human individuals. Regarding the study as a whole: Since donors were few, the genetic and exposure-history diversity represented was limited. The study sampled only blood, and tissue repertoires likely differ.

The source material was naive CD4+ T cells from PBMCs. Stated subset: CD45RA+ positively selected. The rearrangement links TRBV7-7 to TRBJ2-3; D is perhaps TRBD2 (5 bases). This TCR was recovered from a man aged 18 to 29 in good health. Some clones in this sample may be carry-over from other donors' samples. The DNA for the CDR3 is TGTGCCAGCAGCTCCCGGGGAAGGGATACGCAGTATTTT. Amino acids: CASSSRGRDTQYF.